This T cell receptor beta chain was observed in a study of regulatory T cells in long-lasting Graves disease. J gave up 7 bases and V 5 bases, and 8 bases lay outside the gene matches. Per germline, CDR1 MDHEN and CDR2 SYDVKM. The CDR3 totals 15 residues. Sample time point: newly diagnosed GD, antithyroid drugs for less than 3 months. PBMC RNA served as the TCR library source. Patients were enrolled at an endocrinology department in Xi'an, China. Blood from the periphery, about 9 milliliters in all, was drawn into EDTA tubes. This clonotype was observed many times. Its target is not known. Arm-PCR of CDR3 regions and iRepertoire HTBI primers were the basis on which TCR beta libraries were built. TCRdb itself ran the multiplex PCR reads through MiXCR, one entry per CDR3 protein. The sample carries hundreds of thousands of distinct CDR3 sequences, about 15% recorded once. Study-level results: Segments TRBV28, TRBJ1-2 and TRBJ2-5 showed preferential usage in persistent disease.

These data were also reused for a study on T cells in Graves' hyperthyroidism and ophthalmopathy. That paper states: Ophthalmopathy and stable hyperthyroidism were separated by a 13 V-J model.

The specimen was peripheral blood mononuclear cells (PBMCs), collected at new diagnosis, from a patient treated with antithyroid drugs. The receptor comes from a woman in her twenties or thirties with Graves disease. The chain has TRBV28 and TRBJ1-5; 10 bases line up with TRBD1. CDR3: CASSRGTGVVQPQHF. In DNA, the CDR3 is TGTGCCAGCAGTAGAGGGACAGGGGTCGTCCAGCCCCAGCATTTT.